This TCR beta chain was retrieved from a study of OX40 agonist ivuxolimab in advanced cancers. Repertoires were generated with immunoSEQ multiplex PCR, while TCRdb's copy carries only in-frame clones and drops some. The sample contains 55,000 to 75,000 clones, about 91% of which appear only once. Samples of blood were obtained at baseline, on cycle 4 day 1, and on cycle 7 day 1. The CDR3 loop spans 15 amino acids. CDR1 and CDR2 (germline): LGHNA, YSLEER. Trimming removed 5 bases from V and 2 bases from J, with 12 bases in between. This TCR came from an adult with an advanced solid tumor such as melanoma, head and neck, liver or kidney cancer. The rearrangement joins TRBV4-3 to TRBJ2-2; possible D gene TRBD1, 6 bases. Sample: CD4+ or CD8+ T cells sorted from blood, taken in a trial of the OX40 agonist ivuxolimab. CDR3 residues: CASSFDRFNTGELFF. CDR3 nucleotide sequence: TGCGCCAGCAGCTTCGACAGGTTTAACACCGGGGAGCTGTTTTTT.